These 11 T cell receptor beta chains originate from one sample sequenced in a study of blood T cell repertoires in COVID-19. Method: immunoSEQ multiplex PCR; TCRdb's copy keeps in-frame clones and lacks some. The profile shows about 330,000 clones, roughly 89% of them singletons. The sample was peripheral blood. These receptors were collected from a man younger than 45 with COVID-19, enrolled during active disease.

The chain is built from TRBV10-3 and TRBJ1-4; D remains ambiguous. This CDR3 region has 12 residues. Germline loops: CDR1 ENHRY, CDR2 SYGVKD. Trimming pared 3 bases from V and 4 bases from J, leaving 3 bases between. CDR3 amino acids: CAISDNNEKLFF. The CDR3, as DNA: TGTGCCATCAGTGATAATAATGAAAAACTGTTTTTT.

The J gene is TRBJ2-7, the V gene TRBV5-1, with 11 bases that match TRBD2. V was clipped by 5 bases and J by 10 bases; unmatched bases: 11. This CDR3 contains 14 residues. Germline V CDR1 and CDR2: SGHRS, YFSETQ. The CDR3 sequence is CASRGGLADSEQYF. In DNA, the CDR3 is TGCGCCAGCAGGGGGGGACTAGCGGATAGCGAACAGTACTTC.

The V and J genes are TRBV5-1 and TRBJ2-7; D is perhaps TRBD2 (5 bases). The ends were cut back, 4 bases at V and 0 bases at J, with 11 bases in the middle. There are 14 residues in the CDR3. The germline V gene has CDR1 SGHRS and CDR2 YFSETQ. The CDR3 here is CASSIEGASYEQYF. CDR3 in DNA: TGCGCCAGCAGCATTGAGGGAGCCTCCTACGAGCAGTACTTC.

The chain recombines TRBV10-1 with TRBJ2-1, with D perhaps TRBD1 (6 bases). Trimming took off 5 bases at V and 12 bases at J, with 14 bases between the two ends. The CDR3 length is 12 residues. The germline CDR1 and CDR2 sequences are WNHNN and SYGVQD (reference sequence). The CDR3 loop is CASSTTGIRQFF. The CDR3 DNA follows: TGCGCCAGCAGTACCACAGGGATAAGGCAGTTCTTC.

CDR3 sequence: CASSVTGGEGLYGYTF. In DNA form, the CDR3 reads TGTGCCAGCAGTGTCACAGGGGGCGAGGGGCTATATGGCTACACCTTC. The rearrangement uses TRBV28 and TRBJ1-2; 9 bases map to TRBD1. Trimming cost V 5 bases and J 5 bases; bases outside gene matches: 12. The CDR3 contains 16 residues. CDR1 is MDHEN and CDR2 is SYDVKM in the germline V gene.

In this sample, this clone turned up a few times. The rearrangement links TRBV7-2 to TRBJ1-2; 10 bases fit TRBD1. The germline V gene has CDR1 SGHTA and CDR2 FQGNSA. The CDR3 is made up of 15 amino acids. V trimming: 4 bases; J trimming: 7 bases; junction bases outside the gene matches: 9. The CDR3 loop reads CASSSPDRGRGGYTF. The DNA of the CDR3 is TGTGCCAGCAGCTCCCCAGACAGGGGGCGAGGTGGCTACACCTTC.

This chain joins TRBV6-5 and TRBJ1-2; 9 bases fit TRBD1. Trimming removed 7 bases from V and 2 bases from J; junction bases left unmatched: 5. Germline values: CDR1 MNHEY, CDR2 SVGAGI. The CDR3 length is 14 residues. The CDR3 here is CASTTGGGNYGYTF. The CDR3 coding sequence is TGTGCCAGCACGACAGGGGGAGGGAACTATGGCTACACCTTC.

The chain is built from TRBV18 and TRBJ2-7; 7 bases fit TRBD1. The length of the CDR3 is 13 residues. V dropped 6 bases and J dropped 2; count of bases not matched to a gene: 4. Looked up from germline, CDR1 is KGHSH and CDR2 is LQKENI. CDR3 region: CASSRTGAYEQYF. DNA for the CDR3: TGTGCCAGCTCCCGGACAGGTGCCTACGAGCAGTACTTC. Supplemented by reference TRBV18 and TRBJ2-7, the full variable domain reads NAGVMQNPRHLVRRRGQEARLRCSPMKGHSHVYWYRQLPEEGLKFMVYLQKENIIDESGMPKERFSAEFPKEGPSILRIQQVVRGDSAAYFCASSRTGAYEQYFGPGTRLTVT.

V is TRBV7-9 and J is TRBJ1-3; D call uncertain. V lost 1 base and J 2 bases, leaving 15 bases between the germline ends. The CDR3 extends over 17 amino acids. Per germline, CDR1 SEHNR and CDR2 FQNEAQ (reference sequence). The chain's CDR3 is CASSLGVPGPTGNTIYF. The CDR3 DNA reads TGTGCCAGCAGCTTAGGTGTGCCAGGTCCTACTGGAAACACCATATATTTT.

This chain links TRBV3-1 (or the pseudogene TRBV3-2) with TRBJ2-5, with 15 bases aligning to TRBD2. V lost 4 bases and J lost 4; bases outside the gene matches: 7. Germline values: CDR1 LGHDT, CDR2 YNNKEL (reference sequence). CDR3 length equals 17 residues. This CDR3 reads CASSLRTSGGGRETQYF. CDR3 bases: TGTGCCAGCAGCCTAAGGACTAGCGGGGGGGGTAGAGAGACCCAGTACTTC.

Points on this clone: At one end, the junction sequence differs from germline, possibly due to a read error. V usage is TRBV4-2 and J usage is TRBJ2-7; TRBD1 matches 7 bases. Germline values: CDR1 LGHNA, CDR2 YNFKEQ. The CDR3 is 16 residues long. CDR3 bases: TGTGCCGGCAGCCAAGAAAGGGACAGCAATTCCTACGAGCAGTACTTC. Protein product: CAGSQERDSNSYEQYF.